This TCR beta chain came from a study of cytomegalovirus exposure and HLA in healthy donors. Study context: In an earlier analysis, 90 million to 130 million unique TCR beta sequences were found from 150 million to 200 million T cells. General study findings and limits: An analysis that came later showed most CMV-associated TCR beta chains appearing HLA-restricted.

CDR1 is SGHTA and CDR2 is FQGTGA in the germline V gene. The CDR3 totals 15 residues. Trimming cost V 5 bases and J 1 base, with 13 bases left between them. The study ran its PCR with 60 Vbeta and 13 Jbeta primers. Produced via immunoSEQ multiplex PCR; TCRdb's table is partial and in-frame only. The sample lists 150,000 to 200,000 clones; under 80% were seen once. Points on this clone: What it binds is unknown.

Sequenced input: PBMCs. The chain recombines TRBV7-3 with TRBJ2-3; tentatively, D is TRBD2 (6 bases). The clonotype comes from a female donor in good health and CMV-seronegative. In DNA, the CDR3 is TGTGCCAGCAGCCCTCTGGGAGGCGGCACAGATACGCAGTATTTT. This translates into CASSPLGGGTDTQYF.